The text below deals with one T cell receptor (beta chain). The antigen remains unidentified. This entry is derived from a study of T cell responses to AZD1222 COVID-19 vaccine. V lost 2 bases to trimming and J lost 3 bases; unmatched junction nucleotides: 1. In germline, CDR1 is SGHNT, CDR2 YYREEE (reference sequence). This CDR3 is 15 amino acids long. Study-level findings and limits: Seropositive at baseline were only six AZD1222 recipients. Mostly white British, mostly female donors; authors suggested clonal diversity may be underestimated. In the spike-specific TCR repertoire, nearly half reportedly target unmutated variant regions.

Using immunoSEQ multiplex PCR, the repertoire was profiled, and TCRdb retains in-frame clones only, with some absent. The repertoire holds about 92,000 clones, about 90% seen once, with approximately 24% in the top ten. This clonotype was sampled from an adult in good health. The specimen comprised peripheral blood, sampled on day 0 of AZD1222 vaccination. The V and J genes are TRBV5-4 and TRBJ2-2, with TRBD2 matching over 10 bases. The CDR3 sequence is CASSLGLADTGELFF. For the CDR3, the DNA is TGTGCCAGCAGCTTAGGACTAGCGGACACCGGGGAGCTGTTTTTT.